The rows below give T cell receptor beta chains drawn from one sample of a study of cytomegalovirus exposure and HLA in healthy donors. Sequencing used immunoSEQ multiplex PCR; TCRdb keeps in-frame clones, though not all of them. The sample consists of more than 200,000 clones, less than 85% of them appearing once. Material: PBMCs. All receptors derive from a girl aged 2 to 10 in good health and CMV-seronegative. CDR3s include the opening cysteine and the closing phenylalanine or tryptophan. D genes are given only for firm matches. The size field is filled for only some rows; it gives once, few, many or a size class.

J gene: TRBJ2-5
D gene: NA
clone size: NA
V gene: TRBV7-9
CDR3 protein: CASSSGAETQYF
CDR3 DNA: TGTGCCAGCAGCTCCGGAGCAGAGACCCAGTACTTC

J gene: TRBJ2-3
D gene: TRBD2
clone size: NA
V gene: TRBV10-2
CDR3 protein: CASSRRRGAGRDF
CDR3 DNA: TGCGCCAGCAGTCGCCGTAGGGGAGCGGGGCGGGATTTT

J gene: TRBJ2-3
D gene: TRBD2
clone size: NA
V gene: TRBV13
CDR3 protein: CASSLRGVWRDTQYF
CDR3 DNA: TGTGCCAGCAGCTTACGGGGGGTTTGGAGAGATACGCAGTATTTT

J gene: TRBJ2-7
D gene: NA
clone size: once
V gene: TRBV6-1
CDR3 protein: CASSEGAVVEQYF
CDR3 DNA: TGTGCCAGCAGTGAAGGGGCAGTGGTCGAGCAGTACTTC

J gene: TRBJ2-7
D gene: NA
clone size: NA
V gene: TRBV5-6
CDR3 protein: CASSFDSSYEQYF
CDR3 DNA: TGTGCCAGCAGCTTCGACAGTTCCTACGAGCAGTACTTC

J gene: TRBJ2-7
D gene: NA
clone size: few
V gene: TRBV5-1
CDR3 protein: CASSPVQSRAEQYF
CDR3 DNA: TGCGCCAGCAGCCCTGTCCAGAGCAGGGCCGAGCAGTACTTC

J gene: TRBJ2-1
D gene: TRBD2
clone size: NA
V gene: TRBV10-1
CDR3 protein: CASSESGRAYNEQFF
CDR3 DNA: TGCGCCAGCAGTGAGAGCGGGAGGGCCTACAATGAGCAGTTCTTC

J gene: TRBJ2-7
D gene: TRBD1
clone size: NA
V gene: TRBV5-4
CDR3 protein: CASSLDRGRYEQYF
CDR3 DNA: TGTGCCAGCAGCTTGGACAGGGGGCGCTACGAGCAGTACTTC

J gene: TRBJ2-1
D gene: NA
clone size: NA
V gene: TRBV27
CDR3 protein: CASSLGAERYNEQFF
CDR3 DNA: TGTGCCAGCAGCTTAGGCGCCGAGCGGTACAATGAGCAGTTCTTC

J gene: TRBJ2-1
D gene: TRBD1
clone size: NA
V gene: TRBV2
CDR3 protein: CASPGAGQGLRDEQFF
CDR3 DNA: TGTGCCAGCCCGGGGGCGGGACAGGGTCTTCGCGATGAGCAGTTCTTC

J gene: TRBJ2-7
D gene: TRBD1
clone size: NA
V gene: TRBV6-5
CDR3 protein: CASRLTGEDYEQYF
CDR3 DNA: TGTGCCAGCAGGTTGACAGGGGAAGACTACGAGCAGTACTTC